Listed here are 10 T cell receptor beta chains from one sample, sequenced in a study of regulatory T cells in long-lasting Graves disease. Time point in this sample: persistent/refractory GD, antithyroid drugs over 5 years with positive TRAb. The TCR library was made from RNA that had been extracted from PBMCs in TRIzol. Assembly of TCR beta libraries relied on iRepertoire HTBI primers together with Arm-PCR of CDR3 regions. Using its own MiXCR run on the multiplex PCR reads, TCRdb lists one record per CDR3 protein. The sample shows some 450,000 distinct CDR3 sequences, around 20% of them seen only once. Source: peripheral blood mononuclear cells (PBMCs), taken when the disease was refractory, from a patient treated with antithyroid drugs. These TCRs come from a female donor with Graves disease.

The sample holds many counts of this clonotype. V usage is TRBV10-3 and J usage is TRBJ1-5; D is uncertain. CDR1 ENHRY and CDR2 SYGVKD come from the germline V gene. The CDR3 is 15 amino acids. V lost 0 bases, J lost 1 base, and 7 bases lay in between. The CDR3 nucleotides are TGTGCCATCAGTGAGTCGGGAGGGAGCAATCAGCCCCAGCATTTT. This translates into CAISESGGSNQPQHF.

The table lists this clonotype with a few counts. The chain links TRBV20-1 to TRBJ2-7; TRBD1 aligns across 9 bases. Germline V lookup: CDR1 DFQATT, CDR2 SNEGSKA (reference sequence). This CDR3 is built from 16 residues. The V gene end was trimmed by 6 bases and the J gene end by 5 bases; junction bases not matched to a gene: 17. CDR3 sequence: CSALEIPGTGSDEQYF. DNA of the CDR3: TGCAGTGCCCTAGAGATACCCGGGACAGGGTCGGACGAGCAGTACTTC.

In this sample, this clonotype turned up many times. The J gene is TRBJ1-5, the V gene TRBV24-1; D possibly corresponds to TRBD1 (5 bases). This CDR3 comprises 15 residues. From germline, CDR1 is KGHDR and CDR2 SFDVKD. The ends were cut back, 2 bases at V and 4 bases at J, with 11 bases in the middle. The CDR3 loop reads CATSDSDRPNQPQHF. The CDR3, as DNA: TGTGCCACCAGTGATTCTGACAGACCTAATCAGCCCCAGCATTTT.

This clonotype was found many times. This chain connects TRBV6-1 to TRBJ2-4; D perhaps matches TRBD1 (5 bases). Germline values: CDR1 MNHNS, CDR2 SASEGT. The CDR3 sequence is 15 residues long. V was trimmed by 10 bases and J by 1 base, leaving 17 bases between them. The CDR3 DNA is TGTGCCATCACACCAGGTGGGGCCGCCAAAAACATTCAGTACTTC. The encoded protein is CAITPGGAAKNIQYF.

A few counts support this clonotype. The rearrangement links TRBV5-1 to TRBJ2-7; TRBD1 is a possible D gene (5 bases). The V gene's germline CDR1 is SGHRS and CDR2 YFSETQ. This CDR3 spans 14 amino acids. V was cut by 0 bases and J by 7 bases, with 14 bases left in between. The CDR3 is CASSLGARASEQYF. Here the CDR3 DNA reads TGCGCCAGCAGCTTGGGAGCCAGGGCTTCGGAGCAGTACTTC.

The chain combines TRBV7-9 with TRBJ2-5; 8 nucleotides align to TRBD1. This CDR3 is 15 amino acids long. J lost 2 bases, V lost 3 bases, and 5 bases had no gene match. In germline, CDR1 is SEHNR, CDR2 FQNEAQ (reference sequence). DNA for the CDR3: TGTGCCAGCAGCTTGGGGACAGGACAACAAGAGACCCAGTACTTC. Its translation: CASSLGTGQQETQYF.

This clonotype was observed a handful of times. The chain couples TRBV6-1 to TRBJ1-5, with D possibly TRBD1 on 6 matching bases. This CDR3 region has 15 residues. Trimming shortened V by 1 base and J by 7 bases, and 14 bases separated the two germline ends. Germline CDR1 and CDR2: MNHNS and SASEGT. The CDR3: CASSEGQVSVQPQHF. In DNA form, the CDR3 reads TGTGCCAGCAGTGAAGGACAGGTATCGGTACAGCCCCAGCATTTT.

In its sample, this clonotype was seen a few times. V gene TRBV30 combines with J gene TRBJ2-2; unclear D gene. The V end lost 2 bases, the J end lost 7 bases, and 5 bases lay between the germline ends. The CDR3 runs 11 residues. CDR1 and CDR2 from the germline V gene are GTSNPN and SVGIG (reference sequence). The CDR3 protein is CAWSIIGELFF. The CDR3 nucleotides read TGTGCCTGGAGTATCATCGGGGAGCTGTTTTTT.

The sample holds many counts of this clonotype. The CDR3 sequence is CSASSGATGINQPQHF. For the CDR3, the DNA is TGCAGTGCTAGCTCGGGGGCGACAGGGATCAATCAGCCCCAGCATTTT. The rearrangement joins TRBV20-1 to TRBJ1-5; TRBD1 matches 7 bases. Germline V gives CDR1 DFQATT, CDR2 SNEGSKA (reference sequence). J lost 3 bases, V lost 3 bases, and 11 bases had no gene match. The CDR3 runs to 16 residues.

The chain carries TRBV7-2 and TRBJ1-1, with 7 positions matching TRBD1. The CDR3 is made up of 13 amino acids. CDR1 is SGHTA, CDR2 FQGNSA, per germline. The V gene end was trimmed by 4 bases and the J gene end by 7 bases; junction bases not matched to a gene: 6. CDR3 nucleotides: TGTGCCAGCAGCTCGCGACAGGGTGGTGAAGCTTTCTTT. It encodes CASSSRQGGEAFF.